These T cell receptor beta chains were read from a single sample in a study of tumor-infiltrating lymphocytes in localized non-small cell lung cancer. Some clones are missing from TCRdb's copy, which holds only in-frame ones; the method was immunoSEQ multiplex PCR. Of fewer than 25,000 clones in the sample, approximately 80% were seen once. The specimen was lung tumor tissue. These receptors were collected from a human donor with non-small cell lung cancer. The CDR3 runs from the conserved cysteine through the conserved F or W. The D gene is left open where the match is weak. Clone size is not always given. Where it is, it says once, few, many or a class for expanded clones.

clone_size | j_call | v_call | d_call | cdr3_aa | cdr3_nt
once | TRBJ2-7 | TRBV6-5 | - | CASSPRGGTWHEQYF | TGTGCCAGCAGCCCCCGCGGCGGGACGTGGCACGAGCAGTACTTC
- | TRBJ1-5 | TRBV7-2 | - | CASSSELFNQPQHF | TGTGCCAGCAGCTCTGAGTTATTCAATCAGCCCCAGCATTTT
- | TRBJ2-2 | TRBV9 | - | CASSVVASNTGELFF | TGTGCCAGCAGCGTAGTTGCATCGAACACCGGGGAGCTGTTTTTT
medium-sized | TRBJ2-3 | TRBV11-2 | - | CASSLGVVSTDTQYF | TGTGCCAGCAGCTTAGGTGTAGTGAGCACAGATACGCAGTATTTT
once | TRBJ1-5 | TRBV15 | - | CATSRDGNSSRNQPQHF | TGTGCCACCAGCAGAGATGGGAATAGCAGTCGCAATCAGCCCCAGCATTTT
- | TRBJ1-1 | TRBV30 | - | CAWSTQGRTEAFF | TGTGCCTGGAGTACTCAGGGGAGGACTGAAGCTTTCTTT
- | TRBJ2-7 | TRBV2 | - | CASSLDRSSYEQYF | TGTGCCAGCAGTCTCGACAGGAGCTCCTACGAGCAGTACTTC
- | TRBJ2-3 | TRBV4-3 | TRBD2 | CASSPRPGGDTDTQYF | TGCGCCAGCAGCCCCAGACCGGGAGGTGACACAGATACGCAGTATTTT
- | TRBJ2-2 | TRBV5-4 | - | CASSLAGNTGELFF | TGTGCCAGCAGCTTGGCAGGGAACACCGGGGAGCTGTTTTTT
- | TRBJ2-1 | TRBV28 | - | CASSSRLDSYNEQFF | TGTGCCAGCAGTTCCCGACTAGATTCCTACAATGAGCAGTTCTTC
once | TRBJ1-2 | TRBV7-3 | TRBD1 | CASSRDRANYGYTF | TGTGCCAGCAGCCGTGACAGGGCCAACTATGGCTACACCTTC
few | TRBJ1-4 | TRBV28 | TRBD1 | CASSLYDRGRVGEKLFF | TGTGCCAGCAGTTTATATGACAGGGGGCGCGTGGGTGAAAAACTGTTTTTT
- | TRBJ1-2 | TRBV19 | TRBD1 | CASSTQSWTGNGYTF | TGTGCCAGTAGTACCCAATCATGGACAGGGAATGGCTACACCTTC
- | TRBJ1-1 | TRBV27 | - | CASRRGSEAFF | TGTGCCAGCCGGCGGGGCTCTGAAGCTTTCTTT
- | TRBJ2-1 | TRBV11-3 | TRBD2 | CASSPRTSGRENEQFF | TGTGCCAGCAGCCCTAGGACTAGCGGGAGGGAAAATGAGCAGTTCTTC
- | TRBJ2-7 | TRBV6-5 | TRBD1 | CASSYSGTGHYEQYF | TGTGCCAGCAGTTACTCCGGGACAGGGCACTACGAGCAGTACTTC
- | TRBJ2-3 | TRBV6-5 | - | CASNQGALGTQYF | TGTGCCAGCAATCAAGGGGCGCTCGGTACGCAGTATTTT
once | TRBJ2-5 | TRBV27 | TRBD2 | CASSRGRALETQYF | TGTGCCAGCAGTCGGGGGAGGGCACTAGAGACCCAGTACTTC
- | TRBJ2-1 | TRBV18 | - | CASSPSYSAYNEQFF | TGTGCCAGCTCACCTTCCTACTCAGCCTACAATGAGCAGTTCTTC
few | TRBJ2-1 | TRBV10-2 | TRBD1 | CASKRQGNEQFF | TGCGCCAGCAAGCGACAGGGGAATGAGCAGTTCTTC
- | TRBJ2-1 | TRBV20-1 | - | CSAQGGLQSFF | TGCAGTGCGCAGGGGGGCCTTCAGTCGTTCTTC
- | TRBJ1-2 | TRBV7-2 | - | CASSPRDSYGYTF | TGTGCCAGCAGCCCCCGGGACTCCTATGGCTACACCTTC
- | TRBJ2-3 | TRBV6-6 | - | CASSYRDSTDTQYF | TGTGCCAGCAGTTACCGGGACAGCACAGATACGCAGTATTTT
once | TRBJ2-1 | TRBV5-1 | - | CASSLKGDPYNEQFF | TGCGCCAGCAGCTTGAAAGGGGATCCCTACAATGAGCAGTTCTTC
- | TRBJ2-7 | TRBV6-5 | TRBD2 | CASSPQAGGYEQYF | TGTGCCAGCAGTCCCCAAGCGGGAGGCTACGAGCAGTACTTC
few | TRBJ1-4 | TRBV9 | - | CASSPRVVTEKLFF | TGTGCCAGCAGCCCCCGGGTCGTAACGGAAAAACTGTTTTTT
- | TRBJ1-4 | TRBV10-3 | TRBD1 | CAISETTGINEKLFF | TGTGCCATCAGTGAGACGACAGGGATTAATGAAAAACTGTTTTTT
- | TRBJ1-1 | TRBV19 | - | CATTGPGIVAFF | TGTGCCACCACAGGGCCAGGGATTGTAGCTTTCTTT
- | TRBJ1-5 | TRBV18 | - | CASSSWDSNQPQHF | TGTGCCAGCTCAAGCTGGGACAGCAATCAGCCCCAGCATTTT
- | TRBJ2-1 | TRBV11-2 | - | CASSLEGGAGLEQFF | TGTGCCAGCAGCTTAGAGGGCGGGGCAGGGCTCGAGCAGTTCTTC
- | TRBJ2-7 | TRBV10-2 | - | CASNPGHSYEQYF | TGCGCCAGCAATCCGGGACACTCCTACGAGCAGTACTTC
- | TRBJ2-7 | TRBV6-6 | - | CASEDRGGSYEQYF | TGTGCCAGCGAGGATAGGGGGGGTTCCTACGAGCAGTACTTC
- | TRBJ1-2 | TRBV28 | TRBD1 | CASKTGVPGYTF | TGTGCCAGCAAAACAGGGGTTCCTGGCTACACCTTC